This T cell receptor (beta chain) was documented in a study of blood T cell repertoires in COVID-19. Study-wide background: Acute and convalescent COVID-19 specimens originated in the United States, Italy and Spain.

The CDR3 has 16 amino acids. The germline V gene has CDR1 SGDLS and CDR2 YYNGEE. The V and J ends lost 3 bases and 5 bases respectively, with 20 bases between them. The study assigned cohorts using participant-reported clinical history. Among Cohort 3 donors, those recovered had two negative PCRs, clearance, or symptom resolution. Original processing methods: From reference gene primer amplification, estimates of nucleated cell counts were derived. The data were produced by immunoSEQ multiplex PCR, yet TCRdb's version contains in-frame clones alone and is incomplete. Clonal size and the V and J genes are those of that table, whereas D and trimming came from the DNA. The sample has 200,000 to 250,000 clones, nearly 90% seen once.

The J gene is TRBJ1-1, the V gene TRBV9; D remains unclear. The TCR comes from a young man who had recovered from COVID-19. Sequenced: PBMCs or T cells enriched from blood (not recorded which). CDR3 amino acids: CASSETPRGGLTEAFF. DNA for the CDR3: TGTGCCAGCAGCGAGACCCCGCGGGGTGGGTTGACTGAAGCTTTCTTT.